The 10 T cell receptor beta chains listed next were all sequenced from one sample in a study of shared clonotypes between healthy human individuals. Generated by immunoSEQ multiplex PCR, the TCRdb table keeps only in-frame clones and is missing some. The sample lists approximately 320,000 clones; more than 75% were seen once. The sequenced sample was memory CD8+ T cells sorted from blood. Regarding subset: CD45RO+ cells pooled with CCR7-negative TemRA cells. Every receptor here comes from a man between 18 and 35 years old in good health.

The chain joins TRBV10-1 to TRBJ2-3; TRBD1 agrees at 12 bases. This CDR3 is built from 15 residues. J lost 3 bases, V lost 6 bases, and 4 bases had no gene match. Per the germline V gene, CDR1 is WNHNN and CDR2 is SYGVQD (reference sequence). DNA for the CDR3: TGCGCCAGCAGCGGGGACAGGGGGCTGACAGATACGCAGTATTTT. This sequence encodes CASSGDRGLTDTQYF.

This chain connects TRBV7-9 to TRBJ2-7; unclear D gene. V was trimmed by 5 bases and J by 2 bases, leaving 10 bases between them. The CDR3 contains 13 residues. Per germline, CDR1 SEHNR and CDR2 FQNEAQ (reference sequence). The CDR3 nucleotides read TGTGCCAGCAGCCCCCGCCCCACCTACGAGCAGTACTTC. Its translation: CASSPRPTYEQYF.

The V gene is TRBV7-3, the J gene TRBJ2-3; D gene ambiguous. V lost 5 bases and J lost 6, with 9 bases in between. The CDR3 has 12 amino acids. Germline V gene sequence: CDR1 SGHTA, CDR2 FQGTGA. In nucleotides, the CDR3 is TGTGCCAGCAGCCCATACGGGGATACGCAGTATTTT. The encoded protein is CASSPYGDTQYF.

J is TRBJ2-1 and V is TRBV4-1; D is unresolved. Looked up from germline, CDR1 is MGHRA and CDR2 is YSYEKL. V shed 1 base and J shed 3 bases, with 10 bases lying between them. The CDR3 covers 15 residues. The CDR3 coding sequence is TGCGCCAGCAGCCAAGTTCCCCCGGGCTACAATGAGCAGTTCTTC. Translating it yields CASSQVPPGYNEQFF.

This chain joins TRBV5-4 and TRBJ2-3; D gene unclear. V lost 3 bases and J 2 bases, leaving 10 bases between the germline ends. This CDR3 spans 14 amino acids. Germline V gene lookup returns CDR1 SGHNT and CDR2 YYREEE (reference sequence). CDR3 region: CASSSYRTTDTQYF. CDR3 sequence (DNA): TGTGCCAGCAGCTCCTACAGAACCACAGATACGCAGTATTTT.

This sequence joins TRBV10-1 and TRBJ1-1, with TRBD1 identical over 7 bases. Germline values: CDR1 WNHNN, CDR2 SYGVQD (reference sequence). This CDR3 contains 16 residues. The V gene end was trimmed by 1 base and the J gene end by 2 bases; junction bases not matched to a gene: 7. The chain's CDR3 is CASSEYRGSLNTEAFF. The DNA for the CDR3 is TGCGCCAGCAGTGAGTACAGGGGCTCCCTCAACACTGAAGCTTTCTTT.

The J gene is TRBJ2-1, the V gene TRBV9; 9 nucleotides match TRBD2. The CDR3 loop spans 18 amino acids. Germline loops: CDR1 SGDLS, CDR2 YYNGEE. V was clipped by 0 bases and J by 4 bases; unmatched bases: 11. Written as DNA, the CDR3 is TGTGCCAGCAGCGTAGGTAGCGGGAGTGGTAGTGGGTACAATGAGCAGTTCTTC. It yields the protein CASSVGSGSGSGYNEQFF. Supplemented by reference TRBV9 and TRBJ2-1, the full variable domain reads DSGVTQTPKHLITATGQRVTLRCSPRSGDLSVYWYQQSLDQGLQFLIQYYNGEERAKGNILERFSAQQFPDLHSELNLSSLELGDSALYFCASSVGSGSGSGYNEQFFGPGTRLTVL.

The chain links TRBV29-1 to TRBJ2-5; 10 nucleotides line up with TRBD2. CDR1 is SQVTM and CDR2 is ANQGSEA in the germline V gene. This CDR3 is built from 16 residues. V lost 0 bases and J lost 6; bases outside the gene matches: 10. In DNA, the CDR3 is TGCAGCGTTGAAGACCCATCTAGCGGGAGTCACCAGACCCAGTACTTC. Protein sequence: CSVEDPSSGSHQTQYF.

The V and J genes are TRBV12-5 and TRBJ2-7; 8 positions match TRBD1. This CDR3 is built from 16 residues. CDR1 LGHNT and CDR2 FRNRAP come from the germline V gene. V trimming: 0 bases; J trimming: 4 bases; junction bases outside the gene matches: 8. CDR3 bases: TGTGCTAGTGGTTTGGTACTGGGGACAGGAGGATACGAGCAGTACTTC. It translates to CASGLVLGTGGYEQYF.

The rearrangement joins TRBV4-1 to TRBJ2-3; possibly TRBD2 for D (6 bases). Trimming took off 4 bases at V and 2 bases at J, with 16 bases between the two ends. This CDR3 spans 16 amino acids. Germline CDR1 reads MGHRA; CDR2 reads YSYEKL. CDR3 residues: CASSPWREGPTDTQYF. CDR3 DNA sequence: TGCGCCAGCAGCCCCTGGAGGGAAGGCCCCACAGATACGCAGTATTTT.